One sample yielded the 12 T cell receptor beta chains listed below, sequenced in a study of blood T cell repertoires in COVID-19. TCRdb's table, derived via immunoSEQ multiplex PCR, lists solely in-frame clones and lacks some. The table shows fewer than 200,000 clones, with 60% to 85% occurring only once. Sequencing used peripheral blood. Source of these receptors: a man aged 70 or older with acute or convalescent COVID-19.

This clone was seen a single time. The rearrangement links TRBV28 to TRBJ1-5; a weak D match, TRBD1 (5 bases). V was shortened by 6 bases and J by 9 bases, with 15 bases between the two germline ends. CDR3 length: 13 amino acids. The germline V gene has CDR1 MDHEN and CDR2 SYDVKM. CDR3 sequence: CASSPGGYGPQHF. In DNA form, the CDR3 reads TGTGCCAGCAGCCCCGGGGGGTATGGGCCCCAGCATTTT.

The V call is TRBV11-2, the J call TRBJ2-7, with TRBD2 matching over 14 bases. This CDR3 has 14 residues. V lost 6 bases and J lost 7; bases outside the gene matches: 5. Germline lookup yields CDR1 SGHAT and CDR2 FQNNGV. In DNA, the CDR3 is TGTGCCAGCAGAAACGGGACTAGCGGGGGTGAGCAGTACTTC. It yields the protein CASRNGTSGGEQYF.

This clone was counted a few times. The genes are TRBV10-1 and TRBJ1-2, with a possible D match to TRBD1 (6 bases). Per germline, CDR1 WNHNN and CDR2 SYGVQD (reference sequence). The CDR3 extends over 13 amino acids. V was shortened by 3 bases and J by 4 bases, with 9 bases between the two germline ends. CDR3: CASSEGQPYGYTF. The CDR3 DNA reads TGCGCCAGCAGTGAAGGACAGCCCTATGGCTACACCTTC.

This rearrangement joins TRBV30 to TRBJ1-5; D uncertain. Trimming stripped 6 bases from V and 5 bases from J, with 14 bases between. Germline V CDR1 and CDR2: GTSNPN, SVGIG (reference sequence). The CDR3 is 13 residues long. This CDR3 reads CACTEGRDQPQHF. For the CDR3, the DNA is TGTGCCTGTACAGAAGGGAGGGATCAGCCCCAGCATTTT. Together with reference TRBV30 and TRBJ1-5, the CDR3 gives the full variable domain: SQTIHQWPATLVQPVGSPLSLECTVEGTSNPNLYWYRQAAGRGLQLLFYSVGIGQISSEVPQNLSASRPQDRQFILSSKKLLLSDSGFYLCACTEGRDQPQHFGDGTRLSIL.

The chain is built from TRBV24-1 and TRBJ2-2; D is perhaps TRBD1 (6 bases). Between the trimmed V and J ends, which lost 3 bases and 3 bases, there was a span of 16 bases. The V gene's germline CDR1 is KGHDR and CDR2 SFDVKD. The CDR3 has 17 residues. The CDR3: CATSDQGTGQHTGELFF. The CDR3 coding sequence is TGTGCCACCAGTGATCAGGGAACAGGGCAACACACCGGGGAGCTGTTTTTT.

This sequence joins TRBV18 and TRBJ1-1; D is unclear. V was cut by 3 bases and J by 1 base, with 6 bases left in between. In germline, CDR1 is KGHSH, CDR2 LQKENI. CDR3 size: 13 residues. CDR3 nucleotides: TGTGCCAGCTCACCTACAACGAACACTGAAGCTTTCTTT. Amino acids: CASSPTTNTEAFF.

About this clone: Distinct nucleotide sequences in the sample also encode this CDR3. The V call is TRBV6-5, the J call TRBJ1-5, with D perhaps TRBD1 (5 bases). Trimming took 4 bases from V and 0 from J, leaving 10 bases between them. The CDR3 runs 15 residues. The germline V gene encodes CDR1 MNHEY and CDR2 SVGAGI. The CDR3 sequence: CASSFTGDSNQPQHF. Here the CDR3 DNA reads TGTGCCAGCAGTTTTACAGGTGATAGCAATCAGCCCCAGCATTTT.

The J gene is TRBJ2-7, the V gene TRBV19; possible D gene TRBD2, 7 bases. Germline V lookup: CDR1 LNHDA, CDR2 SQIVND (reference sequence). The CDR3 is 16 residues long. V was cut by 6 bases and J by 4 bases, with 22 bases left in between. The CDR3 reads CASSLEVGGAKYEQYF. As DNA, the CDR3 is TGTGCCAGTAGCCTCGAGGTTGGGGGGGCCAAGTACGAGCAGTACTTC.

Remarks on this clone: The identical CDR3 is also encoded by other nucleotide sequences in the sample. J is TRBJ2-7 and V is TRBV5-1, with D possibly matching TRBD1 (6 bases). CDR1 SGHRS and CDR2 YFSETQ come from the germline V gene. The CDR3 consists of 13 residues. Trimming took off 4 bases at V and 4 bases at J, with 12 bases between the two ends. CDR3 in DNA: TGCGCCAGCAGCACGGGGCAGGGGTACGAGCAGTACTTC. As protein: CASSTGQGYEQYF.

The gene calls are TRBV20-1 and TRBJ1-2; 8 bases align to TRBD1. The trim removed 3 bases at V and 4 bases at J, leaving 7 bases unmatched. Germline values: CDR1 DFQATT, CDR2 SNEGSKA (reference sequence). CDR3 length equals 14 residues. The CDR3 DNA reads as TGCAGTGCTAGTGAAGGTACAGGGGGCTATGGCTACACCTTC. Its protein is CSASEGTGGYGYTF.

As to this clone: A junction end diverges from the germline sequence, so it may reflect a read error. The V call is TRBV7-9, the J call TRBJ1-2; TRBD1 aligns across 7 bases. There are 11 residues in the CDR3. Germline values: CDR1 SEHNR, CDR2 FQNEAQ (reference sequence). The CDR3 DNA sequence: TGTGCCAGCAGCGACACCGGGACAGCGATGTTC. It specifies CASSDTGTAMF.

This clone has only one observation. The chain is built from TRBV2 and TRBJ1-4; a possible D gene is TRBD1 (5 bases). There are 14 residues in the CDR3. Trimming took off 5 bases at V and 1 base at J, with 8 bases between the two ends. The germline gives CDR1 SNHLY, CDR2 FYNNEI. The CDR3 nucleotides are TGTGCCAGCAGTCCCAGGGTAACTAATGAAAAACTGTTTTTT. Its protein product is CASSPRVTNEKLFF. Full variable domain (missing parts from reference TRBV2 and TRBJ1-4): EPEVTQTPSHQVTQMGQEVILRCVPISNHLYFYWYRQILGQKVEFLVSFYNNEISEKSEIFDDQFSVERPDGSNFTLKIRSTKLEDSAMYFCASSPRVTNEKLFFGSGTQLSVL.